Sequencing of this T cell receptor beta chain was carried out in a study of early T cells in non-severe SARS-CoV-2 infection. For the study at large: Chains were unpaired, as sequencing was done on bulk RNA from unsorted whole blood. Broader study findings: Reliance on VDJdb matching favored anti-spike CD8 responses; private and CD4 specificities were missed.

Researchers tagged individual cDNA molecules with unique molecular identifiers. One entry per CDR3 protein results from TCRdb running MiXCR on the 5' RACE reads. The sample lists 25,000 to 30,000 distinct CDR3 sequences; about 5.3% were seen once. In this sample, this clonotype turned up many times. Its target is unknown. This CDR3 is built from 15 residues. The germline CDR1 and CDR2 sequences are MDHEN and SYDVKM. V lost 7 bases and J lost 2, with 17 bases in between. The origin of this receptor is an adult who was a healthcare worker with PCR-confirmed SARS-CoV-2 infection or an uninfected control (not recorded which). The sequenced material came from whole blood. V usage is TRBV28 and J usage is TRBJ1-2; perhaps TRBD1 as D (6 bases). As DNA, the CDR3 is TGTGCCAGCACCCCCGGGGGCAGGGTAAACTATGGCTACACCTTC. Translating it yields CASTPGGRVNYGYTF.